These T cell receptor beta chains were read from a single sample in a study of blood T cell repertoires in COVID-19. Generated by immunoSEQ multiplex PCR, the TCRdb table keeps only in-frame clones and is missing some. The sample contains approximately 200,000 clones, 84% of which appear only once. Sequenced material: peripheral blood. Source of these receptors: a woman older than 75 with COVID-19, enrolled during active disease. Both conserved end residues are part of each CDR3.

CDR3: CASSENTPAYNEQFF
V: TRBV6-1
J: TRBJ2-1

CDR3: CASSPGQPAQPQHF
V: TRBV6-5
J: TRBJ1-5

CDR3: CASSRTRVSGELFF
V: TRBV7-3
J: TRBJ2-2

CDR3: CSVEGLKSYNEQFF
V: TRBV29-1
J: TRBJ2-1

CDR3: CASSKVHTSSYNEQFF
V: TRBV21-1
J: TRBJ2-1

CDR3: CASSLAPAGGVTEAFF
V: TRBV7-6
J: TRBJ1-1

CDR3: CASSPQGDQPQHF
V: TRBV7-9
J: TRBJ1-5

CDR3: CASSLYQFRTGTGRYEQYF
V: TRBV5-4
J: TRBJ2-7

CDR3: CASSQVEGYEQYF
V: TRBV3-1/TRBV3-2
J: TRBJ2-7

CDR3: CASKLRQTYNEQFF
V: TRBV28
J: TRBJ2-1

CDR3: CARDWGPAEQYF
V: TRBV5-1
J: TRBJ2-7

CDR3: CASSRDSSYEQYF
V: TRBV18
J: TRBJ2-7

CDR3: CASSLTGGQETQYF
V: TRBV4-1
J: TRBJ2-5

CDR3: CASSLPTGTGTGYEQYF
V: TRBV13
J: TRBJ2-7

CDR3: CASSQGGGRDRTDTQYF
V: TRBV4-1
J: TRBJ2-3

CDR3: CASGWSGGRKGYTF
V: TRBV28
J: TRBJ1-2

CDR3: CASSTTRLALNGDTQYF
V: TRBV19
J: TRBJ2-3

CDR3: CASSVTDGISGNTIYF
V: TRBV2
J: TRBJ1-3

CDR3: CASSLAGNGEAFF
V: TRBV5-1
J: TRBJ1-1

CDR3: CASSGSRASRNQPQHF
V: TRBV19
J: TRBJ1-5

CDR3: CASSQRRVGNTIYF
V: TRBV5-8
J: TRBJ1-3

CDR3: CASSPSGGFTGELFF
V: TRBV7-2
J: TRBJ2-2

CDR3: CASSPLGSFNEQFF
V: TRBV28
J: TRBJ2-1

CDR3: CASSLGGTNNEQFF
V: TRBV5-1
J: TRBJ2-1

CDR3: CASSRTGDPSYGYTF
V: TRBV7-9
J: TRBJ1-2

CDR3: CASSSQGAPNSPLHF
V: TRBV11-1
J: TRBJ1-6

CDR3: CASYSNRAPRDEKLFF
V: TRBV19
J: TRBJ1-4

CDR3: CASSQVRATEAFF
V: TRBV3-1/TRBV3-2
J: TRBJ1-1

CDR3: CATPTGDNTDTQYF
V: TRBV2
J: TRBJ2-3

CDR3: CASSLGRGDTGELFF
V: TRBV5-1
J: TRBJ2-2

CDR3: CASSVGAERGLTEAFF
V: TRBV11-1
J: TRBJ1-1

CDR3: CASTPSYDEKLFF
V: TRBV19
J: TRBJ1-4

CDR3: CASSEGYRANYGYTF
V: TRBV6-1
J: TRBJ1-2

CDR3: CASSPLAGGDNEQFF
V: TRBV18
J: TRBJ2-1

CDR3: CASSVGVGGGSTDTQYF
V: TRBV9
J: TRBJ2-3

CDR3: CASSLVIAGGDTQYF
V: TRBV5-4
J: TRBJ2-3

CDR3: CASSVQGLNEQFF
V: TRBV9
J: TRBJ2-1

CDR3: CASSFSRDRDLFF
V: TRBV27
J: TRBJ1-4

CDR3: CASSGPRGTQYF
V: TRBV19
J: TRBJ2-5

CDR3: CASSVTRGGNQPQHF
V: TRBV6-1
J: TRBJ1-5

CDR3: CASSIVGTDTQYF
V: TRBV6-2/TRBV6-3
J: TRBJ2-3

CDR3: CASSSPARGEKLFF
V: TRBV6-5
J: TRBJ1-4

CDR3: CASRQRDRTFTDTQYF
V: TRBV11-1
J: TRBJ2-3

CDR3: CASSYSDRVGYTF
V: TRBV6-5
J: TRBJ1-2

CDR3: CASSQQGIQETQYF
V: TRBV7-9
J: TRBJ2-5

CDR3: CASSLAAYNEQFF
V: TRBV6-5
J: TRBJ2-1

CDR3: CASSVGGVLNTEAFF
V: TRBV9
J: TRBJ1-1

CDR3: CASSPTGTVTNYGYTF
V: TRBV18
J: TRBJ1-2

CDR3: CASRPGVPGTGELFF
V: TRBV3-1/TRBV3-2
J: TRBJ2-2

CDR3: CASSQEREGGDEAFF
V: TRBV5-1
J: TRBJ1-1

CDR3: CASSLLQGQDTEASF
V: TRBV5-1
J: TRBJ1-1

CDR3: CASSDATGAYEQYF
V: TRBV3-1/TRBV3-2
J: TRBJ2-7

CDR3: CAISGRGVGTDTQYF
V: TRBV10-3
J: TRBJ2-3

CDR3: CASSFGGTYEKLFF
V: TRBV5-6
J: TRBJ1-4

CDR3: CASSPAWSGTGSNEQFF
V: TRBV9
J: TRBJ2-1

CDR3: CASSSMTGTNTEAFF
V: TRBV6-5
J: TRBJ1-1

CDR3: CASSDGLAGGDEQFF
V: TRBV5-1
J: TRBJ2-1

CDR3: CASSFLSTGIYPYEQYF
V: TRBV28
J: TRBJ2-7

CDR3: CASSGTGGGWYEQYF
V: TRBV28
J: TRBJ2-7